This T cell receptor (beta chain) was retrieved from a study of blood T cell repertoires in COVID-19. Across the study: The study drew acute and convalescent COVID-19 samples from the United States, Italy and Spain. In each case, the material was cDNA or gDNA derived from T cells, B-cell-depleted T cells, or PBMCs.

The germline V gene encodes CDR1 MNHEY and CDR2 SVGAGI. The V and J ends lost 10 bases and 6 bases respectively, with 13 bases between them. This CDR3 contains 12 residues. Authors' data handling: Reference gene primers were amplified, and this amplification served to estimate nucleated cell counts. Produced via immunoSEQ multiplex PCR; TCRdb's table is partial and in-frame only. The D gene and trimming were derived from the DNA, and the V and J assignments and clone size from that table. The sample lists 100,000 to 130,000 clones, around 81% occurring once. The sequenced material came from peripheral blood. V is TRBV6-5 and J is TRBJ1-5; possibly TRBD1 for D (6 bases). The sequence was collected from a woman between 65 and 79 years old with acute or convalescent COVID-19. The CDR3, as DNA: TGTGCCACTCAAACAGGGCTTCAGCCCCAGCATTTT. Translating it yields CATQTGLQPQHF.